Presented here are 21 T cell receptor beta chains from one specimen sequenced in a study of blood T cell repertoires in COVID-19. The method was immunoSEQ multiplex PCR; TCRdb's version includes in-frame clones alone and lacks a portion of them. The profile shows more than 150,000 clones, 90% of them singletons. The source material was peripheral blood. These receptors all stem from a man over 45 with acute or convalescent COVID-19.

CDR3 in amino acids: CATSDPPSGTGELFF. The CDR3 DNA sequence: TGTGCCACCAGTGATCCGCCTAGCGGCACCGGGGAGCTGTTTTTT. The chain couples TRBV24-1 to TRBJ2-2; TRBD2 agrees at 7 bases. Germline V gene lookup returns CDR1 KGHDR and CDR2 SFDVKD. J was trimmed by 4 bases and V by 3 bases; bases with no gene match: 4. The CDR3 totals 15 residues.

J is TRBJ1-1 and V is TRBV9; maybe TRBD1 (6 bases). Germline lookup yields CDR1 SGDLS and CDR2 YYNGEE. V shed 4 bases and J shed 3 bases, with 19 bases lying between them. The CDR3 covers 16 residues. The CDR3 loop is CASSQSRTAYDTEAFF. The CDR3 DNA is TGTGCCAGCAGCCAAAGTCGGACAGCCTACGACACTGAAGCTTTCTTT.

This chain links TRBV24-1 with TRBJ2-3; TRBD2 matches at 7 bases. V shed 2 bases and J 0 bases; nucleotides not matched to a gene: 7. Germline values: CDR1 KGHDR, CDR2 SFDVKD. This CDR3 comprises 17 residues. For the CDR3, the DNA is TGTGCCACCAGTGATTGGGCTAGCGGCCCTAGCACAGATACGCAGTATTTT. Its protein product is CATSDWASGPSTDTQYF.

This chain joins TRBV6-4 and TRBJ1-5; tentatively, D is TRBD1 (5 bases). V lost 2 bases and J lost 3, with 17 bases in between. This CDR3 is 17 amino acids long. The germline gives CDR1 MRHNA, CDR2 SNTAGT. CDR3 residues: CASSDIRGGDPNQPQHF. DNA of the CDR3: TGTGCCAGCAGTGACATCCGGGGAGGGGATCCCAATCAGCCCCAGCATTTT.

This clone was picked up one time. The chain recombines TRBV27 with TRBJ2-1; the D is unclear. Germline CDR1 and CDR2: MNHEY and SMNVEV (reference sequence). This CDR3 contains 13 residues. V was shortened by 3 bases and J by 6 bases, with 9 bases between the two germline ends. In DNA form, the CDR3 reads TGTGCCAGCAGTTTCTCTAGTGTCAATGAGCAGTTCTTC. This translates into CASSFSSVNEQFF.

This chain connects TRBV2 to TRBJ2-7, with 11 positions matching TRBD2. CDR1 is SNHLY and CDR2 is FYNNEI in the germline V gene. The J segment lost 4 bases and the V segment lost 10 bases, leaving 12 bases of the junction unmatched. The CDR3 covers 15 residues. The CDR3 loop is CATDRGSGRVYEQYF. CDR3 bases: TGTGCCACCGACCGGGGTAGCGGGAGGGTGTACGAGCAGTACTTC.

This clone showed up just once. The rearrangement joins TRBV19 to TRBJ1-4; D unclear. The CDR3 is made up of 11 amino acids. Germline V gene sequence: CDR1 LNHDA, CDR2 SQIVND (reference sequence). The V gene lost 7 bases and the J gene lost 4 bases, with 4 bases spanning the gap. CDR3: CASTLNEKLFF. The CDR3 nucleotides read TGTGCCAGTACCCTTAATGAAAAACTGTTTTTT.

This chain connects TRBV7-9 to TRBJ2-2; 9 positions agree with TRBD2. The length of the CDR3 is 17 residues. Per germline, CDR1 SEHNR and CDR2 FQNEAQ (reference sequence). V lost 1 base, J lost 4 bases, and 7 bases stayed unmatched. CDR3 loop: CASSLVGSGSVTGELFF. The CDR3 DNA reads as TGTGCCAGCAGCTTAGTTGGTAGCGGGAGTGTCACCGGGGAGCTGTTTTTT.

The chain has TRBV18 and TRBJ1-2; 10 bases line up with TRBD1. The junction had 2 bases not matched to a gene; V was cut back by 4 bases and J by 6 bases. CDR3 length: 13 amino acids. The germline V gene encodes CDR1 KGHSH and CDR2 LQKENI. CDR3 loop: CASSLGTGDGYTF. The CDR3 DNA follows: TGTGCCAGCTCACTAGGGACAGGGGATGGCTACACCTTC.

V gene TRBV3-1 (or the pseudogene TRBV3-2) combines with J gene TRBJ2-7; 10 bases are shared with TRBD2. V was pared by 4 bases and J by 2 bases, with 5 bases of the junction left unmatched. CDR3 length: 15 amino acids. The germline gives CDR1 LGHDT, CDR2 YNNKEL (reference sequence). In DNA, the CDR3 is TGTGCCAGCAGCCCGATACTAGCGGGAACCTACGAGCAGTACTTC. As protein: CASSPILAGTYEQYF.

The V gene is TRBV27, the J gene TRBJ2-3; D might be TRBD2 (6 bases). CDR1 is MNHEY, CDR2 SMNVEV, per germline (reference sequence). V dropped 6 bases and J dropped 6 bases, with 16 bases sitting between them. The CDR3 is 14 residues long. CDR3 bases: TGTGCCAGCAGAACGGGACTCGCAGGGGATACGCAGTATTTT. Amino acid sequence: CASRTGLAGDTQYF.

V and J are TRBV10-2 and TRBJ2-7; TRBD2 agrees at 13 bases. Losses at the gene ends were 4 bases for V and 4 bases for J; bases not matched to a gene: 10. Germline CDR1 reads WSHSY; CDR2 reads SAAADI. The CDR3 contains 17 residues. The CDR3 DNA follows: TGCGCCAGCAGTGTAACCACCGGGACTAGCGGGAAATACGAGCAGTACTTC. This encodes CASSVTTGTSGKYEQYF.

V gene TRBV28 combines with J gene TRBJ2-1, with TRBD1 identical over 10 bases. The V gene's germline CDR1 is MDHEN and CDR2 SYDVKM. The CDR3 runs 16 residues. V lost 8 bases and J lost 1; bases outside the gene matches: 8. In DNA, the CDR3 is TGTGCCAGCGCGGTATCGGGACAGGGGTCCTACAATGAGCAGTTCTTC. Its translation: CASAVSGQGSYNEQFF.

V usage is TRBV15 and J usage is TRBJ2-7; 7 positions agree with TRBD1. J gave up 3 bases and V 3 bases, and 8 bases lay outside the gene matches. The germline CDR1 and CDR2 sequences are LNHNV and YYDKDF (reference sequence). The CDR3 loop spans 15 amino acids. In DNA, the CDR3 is TGTGCCACCAGCAGGGAGCAGGGGGTGGTCTACGAGCAGTACTTC. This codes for CATSREQGVVYEQYF.

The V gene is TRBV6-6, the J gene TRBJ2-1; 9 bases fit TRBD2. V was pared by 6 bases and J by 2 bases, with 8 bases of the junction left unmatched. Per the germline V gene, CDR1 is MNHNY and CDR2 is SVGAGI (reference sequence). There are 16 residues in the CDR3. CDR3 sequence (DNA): TGTGCCAGCAGACGGCTGGCGGGAGGGACCTACAATGAGCAGTTCTTC. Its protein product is CASRRLAGGTYNEQFF.

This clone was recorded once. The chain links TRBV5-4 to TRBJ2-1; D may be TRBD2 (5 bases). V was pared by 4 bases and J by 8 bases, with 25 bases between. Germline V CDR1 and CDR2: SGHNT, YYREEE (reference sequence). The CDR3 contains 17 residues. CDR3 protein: CASSLAARASRGDEQFF. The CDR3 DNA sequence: TGTGCCAGCAGCCTCGCGGCGCGGGCCTCCAGAGGCGATGAGCAGTTCTTC.

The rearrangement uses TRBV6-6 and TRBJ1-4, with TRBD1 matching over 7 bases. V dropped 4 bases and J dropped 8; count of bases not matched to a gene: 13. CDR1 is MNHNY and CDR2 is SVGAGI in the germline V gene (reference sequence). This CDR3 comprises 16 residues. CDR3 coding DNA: TGTGCCAGCAGTTTAACTAGAAACAGGGGATCCGAAAAACTGTTTTTT. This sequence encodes CASSLTRNRGSEKLFF.

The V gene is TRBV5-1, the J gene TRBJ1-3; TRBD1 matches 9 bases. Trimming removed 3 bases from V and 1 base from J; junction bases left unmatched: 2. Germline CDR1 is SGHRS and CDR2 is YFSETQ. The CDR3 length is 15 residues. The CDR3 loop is CASSWTGDSGNTIYF. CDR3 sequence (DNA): TGCGCCAGCAGCTGGACAGGGGATTCTGGAAACACCATATATTTT.

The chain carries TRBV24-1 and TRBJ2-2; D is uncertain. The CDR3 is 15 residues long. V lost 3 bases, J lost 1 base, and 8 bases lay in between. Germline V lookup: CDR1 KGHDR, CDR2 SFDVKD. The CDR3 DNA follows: TGTGCCACCAGTGATGCGGTCCTGAACACCGGGGAGCTGTTTTTT. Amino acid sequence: CATSDAVLNTGELFF.

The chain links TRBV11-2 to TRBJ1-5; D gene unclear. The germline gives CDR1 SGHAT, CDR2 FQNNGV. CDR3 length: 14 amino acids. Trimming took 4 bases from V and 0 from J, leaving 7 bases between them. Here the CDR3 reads CASSSQNSNQPQHF. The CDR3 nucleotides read TGTGCCAGCAGCTCCCAAAATAGCAATCAGCCCCAGCATTTT.

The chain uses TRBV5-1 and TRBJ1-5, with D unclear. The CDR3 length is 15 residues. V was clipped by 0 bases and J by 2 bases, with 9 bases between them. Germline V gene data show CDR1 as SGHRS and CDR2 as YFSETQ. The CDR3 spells CASSLGPQRNQPQHF. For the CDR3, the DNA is TGCGCCAGCAGCTTGGGTCCACAGCGCAATCAGCCCCAGCATTTT.